This T cell receptor (beta chain) was profiled in a study of T cell repertoires in ileal Crohn's disease. Overall study context: Patients had a median roughly 8-year disease duration, and less than 40% were active smokers.

Study outcomes and limitations: High-frequency clones were more common in sorted CD8 than CD4 cells. Postoperative endoscopy occurred within one year, median around 7.5 months. Every patient over 26.8% clonality showed endoscopic recurrence.

This table comes from immunoSEQ multiplex PCR, and its TCRdb copy is limited to in-frame clones, with some not included. Of about 62,000 clones listed, approximately 88% are singletons. Comment on this clone: As yet, its antigen is unknown.

V lost 4 bases and J 1 base, leaving 16 bases between the germline ends. Germline CDR1 reads KGHSH; CDR2 reads LQKENI. The CDR3 totals 16 residues. Sample time point: neoterminal ileum biopsy at postoperative endoscopy, about 6 months after surgery. The source is an adult with Crohn's disease. The chain employs TRBV18 and TRBJ1-1, with D maybe TRBD1 (5 bases). Sample: ileal tissue. The CDR3 spells CASSRSIGGPNTEAFF. CDR3 in DNA: TGTGCCAGCTCACGGTCGATCGGGGGACCGAACACTGAAGCTTTCTTT.